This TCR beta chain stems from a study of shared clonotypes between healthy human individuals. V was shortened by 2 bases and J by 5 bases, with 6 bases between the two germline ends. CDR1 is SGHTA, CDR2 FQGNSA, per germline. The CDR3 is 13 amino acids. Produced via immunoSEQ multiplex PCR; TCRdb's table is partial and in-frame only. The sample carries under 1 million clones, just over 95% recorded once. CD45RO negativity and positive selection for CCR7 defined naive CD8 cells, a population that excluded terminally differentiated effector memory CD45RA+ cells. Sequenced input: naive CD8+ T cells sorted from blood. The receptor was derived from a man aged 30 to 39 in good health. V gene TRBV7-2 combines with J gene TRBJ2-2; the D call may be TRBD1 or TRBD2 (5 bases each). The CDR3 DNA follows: TGTGCCAGCAGCTTATGGGGGACCGGGGAGCTGTTTTTT. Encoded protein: CASSLWGTGELFF.